This T cell receptor (beta chain) was retrieved from a study of blood T cell repertoires in COVID-19. Study information: T cells, B-cell-depleted T cells, or PBMCs provided the cDNA or gDNA that served as material.

This clone was recorded only once. Sequencing used immunoSEQ multiplex PCR; TCRdb keeps in-frame clones, though not all of them. The table has tens of thousands of clones, 90% to 95% seen once; the top ten hold roughly 9.7%. This CDR3 has 11 amino acids. Trimming removed 3 bases from V and 6 bases from J, with 6 bases in between. The sequence was collected from a woman older than 75 with acute or convalescent COVID-19. V gene TRBV12-3 or TRBV12-4 combines with J gene TRBJ2-7; no clear D gene. Material: peripheral blood. The CDR3 nucleotides read TGTGCCAGCAGTTTGCGGCGCGAGCAGTACTTC. The encoded protein is CASSLRREQYF.